The 32 T cell receptor beta chains reported below all come from one sample, sequenced in a study of shared clonotypes between healthy human individuals. Assay used: immunoSEQ multiplex PCR; TCRdb lists only in-frame clones, some missing. The sample has some 2.1 million clones; just under 95% are singletons. Naive CD8 isolation took CD45RO-negative cells positively selected for CCR7 and excluded terminally differentiated effector memory CD45RA+ cells. The specimen sequenced was naive CD8+ T cells from PBMCs. Receptors originate from a man between 18 and 29 years old in good health. Some clones in this sample may be carry-over from other donors' samples.

This clone was detected once. V gene TRBV9 combines with J gene TRBJ1-2; tentatively, D is TRBD1 (5 bases). Germline values: CDR1 SGDLS, CDR2 YYNGEE. Trimming removed 4 bases from V and 5 bases from J, with 18 bases in between. The CDR3 is 15 residues long. In DNA form, the CDR3 reads TGTGCCAGCAGCCCCACCCGGGGCTTAGGATATGGCTACACCTTC. This sequence encodes CASSPTRGLGYGYTF.

This chain connects TRBV7-8 to TRBJ2-3; no clear D. Trimming took 5 bases from V and 2 from J, leaving 14 bases between them. In germline, CDR1 is SGHVS, CDR2 FQNEAQ. This CDR3 spans 15 amino acids. The CDR3 loop is CASSLWGLNTDTQYF. CDR3 nucleotide sequence: TGTGCCAGCAGCCTCTGGGGTCTTAACACAGATACGCAGTATTTT. Full variable domain (missing parts from reference TRBV7-8 and TRBJ2-3): GAGVSQSPRYKVAKRGQDVALRCDPISGHVSLFWYQQALGQGPEFLTYFQNEAQLDKSGLPSDRFFAERPEGSVSTLKIQRTQQEDSAVYLCASSLWGLNTDTQYFGPGTRLTVL.

The J gene is TRBJ1-5, the V gene TRBV7-9; perhaps TRBD1 as D (6 bases). CDR1 and CDR2 from the germline V gene are SEHNR and FQNEAQ (reference sequence). The V gene lost 5 bases and the J gene lost 6 bases, with 8 bases spanning the gap. The CDR3 has 12 residues. The chain's CDR3 is CASSPGVQPQHF. The CDR3 region has the DNA TGTGCCAGCAGCCCAGGGGTTCAGCCCCAGCATTTT.

The chain uses TRBV7-3 and TRBJ2-2, with 10 bases aligning to TRBD2. This CDR3 region has 17 residues. The junction had 12 bases not matched to a gene; V was cut back by 5 bases and J by 6 bases. The germline V gene encodes CDR1 SGHTA and CDR2 FQGTGA. CDR3 in amino acids: CASSPRPSGRAPGELFF. As DNA, the CDR3 is TGTGCCAGCAGCCCACGCCCCAGCGGGAGGGCCCCCGGGGAGCTGTTTTTT.

This sequence joins TRBV4-3 and TRBJ2-7; tentatively, D is TRBD2 (6 bases). Per germline, CDR1 LGHNA and CDR2 YSLEER. V lost 1 base, J lost 3 bases, and 13 bases lay in between. CDR3 length: 15 residues. CDR3 bases: TGCGCCAGCAGCCAAGGACGGGACTGGGGCTACGAGCAGTACTTC. It encodes CASSQGRDWGYEQYF.

The V and J genes are TRBV19 and TRBJ2-5; D remains ambiguous. V was clipped by 6 bases and J by 1 base, with 9 bases between them. Germline lookup yields CDR1 LNHDA and CDR2 SQIVND (reference sequence). The CDR3 sequence is 13 residues long. The CDR3 nucleotides are TGTGCCAGTAGCCGGTTACCCCAAGAGACCCAGTACTTC. Its translation is CASSRLPQETQYF.

V usage is TRBV5-1 and J usage is TRBJ2-5; 7 bases agree with TRBD1. Trimming cost V 1 base and J 3 bases; bases outside gene matches: 3. The germline V gene encodes CDR1 SGHRS and CDR2 YFSETQ. The CDR3 covers 14 residues. CDR3 coding DNA: TGCGCCAGCAGCTTGACAGGGGTAAAAGAGACCCAGTACTTC. Translating it yields CASSLTGVKETQYF. Based on the CDR3 plus reference TRBV5-1 and TRBJ2-5, the full variable domain is KAGVTQTPRYLIKTRGQQVTLSCSPISGHRSVSWYQQTPGQGLQFLFEYFSETQRNKGNFPGRFSGRQFSNSRSEMNVSTLELGDSALYLCASSLTGVKETQYFGPGTRLLVL.

The chain links TRBV29-1 to TRBJ2-7, with D perhaps matching TRBD1 (5 bases). The germline V gene encodes CDR1 SQVTM and CDR2 ANQGSEA. Trimming removed 3 bases from V and 5 bases from J, with 8 bases in between. The CDR3 is made up of 11 amino acids. The CDR3 DNA sequence: TGCAGCGTTGATCAGGGTAACGAGCAGTACTTC. It yields the protein CSVDQGNEQYF.

The genes are TRBV27 and TRBJ2-6; 12 positions agree with TRBD2. Germline-derived CDR1 and CDR2 are MNHEY and SMNVEV (reference sequence). V shed 7 bases and J 4 bases; nucleotides not matched to a gene: 20. The CDR3 has 21 residues. The CDR3 loop is CASKTGDLLTSGSNGANVLTF. The CDR3 nucleotides read TGTGCCAGCAAAACAGGGGACCTGCTGACTAGCGGGAGTAACGGGGCCAACGTCCTGACTTTC.

The sample holds a few counts of this clone. This sequence joins TRBV10-3 and TRBJ1-5; possibly TRBD1 for D (5 bases). V shed 3 bases and J shed 4 bases, with 13 bases lying between them. The germline V gene has CDR1 ENHRY and CDR2 SYGVKD. This CDR3 is built from 15 residues. CDR3 in DNA: TGTGCCATCAGTGAAGGCAGGGCCGAAAATCAGCCCCAGCATTTT. This gives the protein CAISEGRAENQPQHF.

About this clone itself: This same CDR3 is encoded by further DNA sequences in the sample. This chain connects TRBV7-9 to TRBJ2-1, with TRBD1 matching over 8 bases. V dropped 5 bases and J dropped 2; count of bases not matched to a gene: 2. CDR3 length: 14 amino acids. Germline V CDR1 and CDR2: SEHNR, FQNEAQ (reference sequence). The CDR3 spells CASSPRGPYNEQFF. In DNA, the CDR3 is TGTGCCAGCAGCCCCAGGGGGCCCTACAATGAGCAGTTCTTC.

This clone was seen a handful of times. The chain carries TRBV16 and TRBJ2-5; D is ambiguous. The germline CDR1 and CDR2 sequences are KGHSY and FQNENV. The CDR3 contains 12 residues. Between the trimmed V and J ends, which lost 1 base and 5 bases, there was a span of 5 bases. CDR3: CASSQYRETQYF. In DNA form, the CDR3 reads TGTGCCAGCAGCCAATACCGGGAGACCCAGTACTTC.

V is TRBV19 and J is TRBJ1-5, with 7 positions matching TRBD1. This CDR3 region has 16 residues. Germline CDR1 is LNHDA and CDR2 is SQIVND (reference sequence). After removal of 4 bases from V and 3 bases from J, the junction contained 9 bases not matched to a gene. The CDR3 spells CASSNRGGGNNQPQHF. In DNA, the CDR3 is TGTGCCAGTAGTAATAGAGGGGGCGGGAACAATCAGCCCCAGCATTTT.

J is TRBJ2-1 and V is TRBV9; TRBD2 matches 12 bases. The CDR3 runs to 15 residues. In germline, CDR1 is SGDLS, CDR2 YYNGEE. With V trimmed by 0 bases and J by 8 bases, 3 bases remained unmatched. The CDR3 loop reads CASSVASGRVDEQFF. For the CDR3, the DNA is TGTGCCAGCAGCGTAGCTAGCGGGAGGGTCGATGAGCAGTTCTTC.

The chain has TRBV28 and TRBJ1-5, with 8 bases identical to TRBD1. CDR3 length: 15 residues. J gave up 6 bases and V 1 base, and 5 bases lay outside the gene matches. CDR1 and CDR2 from the germline V gene are MDHEN and SYDVKM. CDR3 amino acids: CASSLSRGRGQPQHF. The CDR3 bases are TGTGCCAGCAGTTTATCCAGGGGGCGGGGTCAGCCCCAGCATTTT.

The rearrangement joins TRBV28 to TRBJ2-1, with TRBD1 matching over 9 bases. The germline gives CDR1 MDHEN, CDR2 SYDVKM. V was clipped by 8 bases and J by 10 bases; unmatched bases: 3. The CDR3 extends over 11 amino acids. CDR3: CASGQGSEQFF. The CDR3 DNA is TGTGCCAGCGGACAGGGGAGCGAGCAGTTCTTC.

Remarks on this clone: The junction does not match germline at one end; this may be a read error. This sequence joins TRBV7-2 and TRBJ2-2; 8 bases fit TRBD1. The V gene's germline CDR1 is SGHTA and CDR2 FQGNSA. The CDR3 has 17 residues. The chain's CDR3 is CASNLGSTGVNTGELFF. The CDR3 DNA is TGTGCCAGCAACTTAGGGTCGACAGGGGTCAACACCGGGGAGCTGTTTTTT.

The genes are TRBV27 and TRBJ1-1, with D uncertain. The CDR3 is 13 residues long. Between the trimmed V and J ends, which lost 8 bases and 1 base, there was a span of 11 bases. Germline CDR1 is MNHEY and CDR2 is SMNVEV (reference sequence). The CDR3 protein is CASGPLGNTEAFF. The CDR3 DNA is TGTGCCAGCGGACCCTTAGGGAACACTGAAGCTTTCTTT.

The CDR3 bases are TGTGCCAGCAGCTTGGGGGGGAGGGCCGATTTTGAGCAGTTCTTC. Translated: CASSLGGRADFEQFF. The gene calls are TRBV5-4 and TRBJ2-1, with 7 positions matching TRBD2. V was clipped by 0 bases and J by 9 bases; unmatched bases: 9. The CDR3 is made up of 15 amino acids. Germline CDR1 SGHNT, CDR2 YYREEE (reference sequence).

CDR3: CASSSLPTSGTYNEQFF. The CDR3 DNA sequence: TGCGCCAGCAGCTCCCTCCCGACTAGCGGGACCTACAATGAGCAGTTCTTC. The gene calls are TRBV5-1 and TRBJ2-1; 11 bases fit TRBD2. In germline, CDR1 is SGHRS, CDR2 YFSETQ. The junction had 7 bases not matched to a gene; V was cut back by 3 bases and J by 2 bases. This CDR3 contains 17 residues. Using reference TRBV5-1 and TRBJ2-1 for the parts outside the CDR3, the full variable domain is KAGVTQTPRYLIKTRGQQVTLSCSPISGHRSVSWYQQTPGQGLQFLFEYFSETQRNKGNFPGRFSGRQFSNSRSEMNVSTLELGDSALYLCASSSLPTSGTYNEQFFGPGTRLTVL.

The V gene is TRBV6-5, the J gene TRBJ1-3; no reliable D call. The CDR3 covers 15 residues. Trimming left V 8 bases short and J 5 bases short, with 19 bases between. Germline V CDR1 and CDR2: MNHEY, SVGAGI. The CDR3 loop reads CASQPLRAGRNTIYF. CDR3 bases: TGTGCCAGCCAACCGCTGAGGGCGGGCCGAAACACCATATATTTT.

This chain links TRBV5-6 with TRBJ1-2; the D is unclear. Germline assignment: CDR1 SGHDT and CDR2 YYEEEE. V shed 4 bases and J shed 0 bases, with 7 bases lying between them. The CDR3 contains 13 residues. The CDR3 loop reads CASSAQTNYGYTF. The CDR3 coding sequence is TGTGCCAGCAGCGCCCAGACTAACTATGGCTACACCTTC.

This clone was seen a handful of times. The gene calls are TRBV19 and TRBJ1-1, with D possibly TRBD1 on 5 matching bases. Germline-derived CDR1 and CDR2 are LNHDA and SQIVND (reference sequence). V lost 7 bases to trimming and J lost 2 bases, with 14 bases between them. The length of the CDR3 is 14 residues. CDR3 in DNA: TGTGCCAGTAAAAGGGGTGAGGGAAACACTGAAGCTTTCTTT. Residues: CASKRGEGNTEAFF.

The chain links TRBV28 to TRBJ1-5, with 10 positions matching TRBD1. The CDR3 has 17 amino acids. After removal of 4 bases from V and 0 bases from J, the junction contained 6 bases not matched to a gene. Germline assignment: CDR1 MDHEN and CDR2 SYDVKM. The CDR3 reads CASSSDRGFNSNQPQHF. CDR3 sequence (DNA): TGTGCCAGCAGTTCGGACAGGGGGTTCAATAGCAATCAGCCCCAGCATTTT.

V and J are TRBV27 and TRBJ2-1; a possible D gene is TRBD2 (5 bases). This CDR3 contains 14 residues. Looked up from germline, CDR1 is MNHEY and CDR2 is SMNVEV (reference sequence). V was shortened by 2 bases and J by 7 bases, with 12 bases between the two germline ends. CDR3 sequence (DNA): TGTGCCAGCAGTTTACTCGGGGAGTCGAATGAGCAGTTCTTC. Translating it yields CASSLLGESNEQFF.

V usage is TRBV27 and J usage is TRBJ2-2; D tentatively reads TRBD1 or TRBD2 (5 bases each). Per germline, CDR1 MNHEY and CDR2 SMNVEV (reference sequence). CDR3 length equals 14 residues. Trimming removed 5 bases at V and 3 bases at J, with 10 bases between. The CDR3 here is CASSTRDHTGELFF. The CDR3 DNA follows: TGTGCCAGCAGTACCCGGGACCACACCGGGGAGCTGTTTTTT.

The chain couples TRBV28 to TRBJ1-5, with 7 bases aligning to TRBD1. The germline V gene has CDR1 MDHEN and CDR2 SYDVKM. Germline trimming cut 3 bases from V and 4 bases from J; bases unmatched to any gene: 9. This CDR3 contains 16 residues. The CDR3 protein is CASSFIRQGRNQPQHF. In DNA form, the CDR3 reads TGTGCCAGCAGTTTCATAAGACAGGGCAGAAATCAGCCCCAGCATTTT. The variable domain in full, with the rest retrieved from reference TRBV28 and TRBJ1-5, is DVKVTQSSRYLVKRTGEKVFLECVQDMDHENMFWYRQDPGLGLRLIYFSYDVKMKEKGDIPEGYSVSREKKERFSLILESASTNQTSMYLCASSFIRQGRNQPQHFGDGTRLSIL.

Regarding this clone: One end of the junction is discordant with germline, which a read error may explain. Other nucleotide sequences in the sample specify the same CDR3. The rearrangement joins TRBV6-1 to TRBJ2-3; D call uncertain. This CDR3 contains 12 residues. Per germline, CDR1 MNHNS and CDR2 SASEGT. This CDR3 reads CASSEGTDTQYF. DNA of the CDR3: TGTGCCAGCAGCGAAGGGACAGATACGCAGTATTTT.

The V and J genes are TRBV15 and TRBJ2-1; the match to TRBD2 covers 10 bases. CDR1 is LNHNV, CDR2 YYDKDF, per germline (reference sequence). J was trimmed by 9 bases and V by 3 bases; bases with no gene match: 11. CDR3 length equals 16 residues. For the CDR3, the DNA is TGTGCCACCAGCAGGCGTCTAGCGGGAGTAGGTCCTGAGCAGTTCTTC. The encoded protein is CATSRRLAGVGPEQFF. Combining the CDR3 with reference TRBV15 and TRBJ2-1 gives the whole variable domain DAMVIQNPRYQVTQFGKPVTLSCSQTLNHNVMYWYQQKSSQAPKLLFHYYDKDFNNEADTPDNFQSRRPNTSFCFLDIRSPGLGDTAMYLCATSRRLAGVGPEQFFGPGTRLTVL.

This rearrangement joins TRBV6-6 to TRBJ2-7; weak D call: TRBD2 (6 bases). The CDR3 loop spans 12 amino acids. Per germline, CDR1 MNHNY and CDR2 SVGAGI (reference sequence). Trimming took off 6 bases at V and 5 bases at J, with 11 bases between the two ends. In nucleotides, the CDR3 is TGTGCCAGCAGCGGAGGGATCGACGAGCAGTACTTC. Its protein product is CASSGGIDEQYF.

The chain combines TRBV4-2 with TRBJ1-1; the D gene is possibly TRBD1 (5 bases). CDR1 and CDR2 from the germline V gene are LGHNA and YNFKEQ. This CDR3 has 20 amino acids. V was clipped by 1 base and J by 3 bases, with 27 bases between them. CDR3 loop: CASSQATAKDSLGGDTEAFF. CDR3 DNA: TGTGCCAGCAGCCAAGCTACAGCGAAAGACTCCCTGGGAGGGGACACTGAAGCTTTCTTT.

The CDR3 sequence: CASSSGLEGRRYNEQFF. In DNA form, the CDR3 reads TGTGCCAGCAGCTCGGGGTTGGAGGGGCGGAGATACAATGAGCAGTTCTTC. This sequence joins TRBV7-9 and TRBJ2-1; possibly TRBD2 for D (6 bases). This CDR3 region has 17 residues. Germline CDR1 and CDR2: SEHNR and FQNEAQ (reference sequence). Trimming cost V 4 bases and J 4 bases, with 20 bases left between them.